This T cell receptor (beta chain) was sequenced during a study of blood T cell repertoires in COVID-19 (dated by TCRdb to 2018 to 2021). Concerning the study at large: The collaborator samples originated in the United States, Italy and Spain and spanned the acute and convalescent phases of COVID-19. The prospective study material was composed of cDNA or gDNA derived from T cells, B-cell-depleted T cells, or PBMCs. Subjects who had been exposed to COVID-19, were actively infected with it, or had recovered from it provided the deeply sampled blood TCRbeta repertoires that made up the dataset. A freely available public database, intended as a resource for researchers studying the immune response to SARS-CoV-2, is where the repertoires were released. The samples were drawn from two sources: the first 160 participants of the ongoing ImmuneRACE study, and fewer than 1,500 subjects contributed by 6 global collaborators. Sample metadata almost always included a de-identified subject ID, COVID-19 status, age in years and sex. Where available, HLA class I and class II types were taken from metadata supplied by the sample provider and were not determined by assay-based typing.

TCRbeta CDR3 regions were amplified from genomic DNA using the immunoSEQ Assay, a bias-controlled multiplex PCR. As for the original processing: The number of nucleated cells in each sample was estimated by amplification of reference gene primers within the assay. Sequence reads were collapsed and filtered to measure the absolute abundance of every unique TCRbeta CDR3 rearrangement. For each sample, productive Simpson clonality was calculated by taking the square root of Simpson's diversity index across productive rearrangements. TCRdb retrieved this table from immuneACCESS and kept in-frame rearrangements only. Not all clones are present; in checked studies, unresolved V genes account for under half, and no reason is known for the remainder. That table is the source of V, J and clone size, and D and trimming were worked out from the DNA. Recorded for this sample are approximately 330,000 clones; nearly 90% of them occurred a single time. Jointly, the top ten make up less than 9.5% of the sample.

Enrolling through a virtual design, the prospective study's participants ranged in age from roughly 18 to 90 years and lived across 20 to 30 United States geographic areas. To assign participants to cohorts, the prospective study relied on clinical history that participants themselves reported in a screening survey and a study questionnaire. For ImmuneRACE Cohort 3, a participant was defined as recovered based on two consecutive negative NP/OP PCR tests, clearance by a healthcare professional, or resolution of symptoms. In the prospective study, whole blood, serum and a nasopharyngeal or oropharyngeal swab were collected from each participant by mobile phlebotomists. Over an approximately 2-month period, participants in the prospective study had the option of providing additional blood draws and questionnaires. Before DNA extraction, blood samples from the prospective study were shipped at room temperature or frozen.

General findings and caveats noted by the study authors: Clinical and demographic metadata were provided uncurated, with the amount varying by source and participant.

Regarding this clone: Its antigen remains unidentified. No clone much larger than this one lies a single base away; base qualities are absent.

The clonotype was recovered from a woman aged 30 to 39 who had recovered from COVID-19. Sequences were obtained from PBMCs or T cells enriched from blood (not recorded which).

The CDR3 reads as follows: CASSEYLREGPDTQYF. The nucleotide sequence reads as follows: TGTGCCAGCAGTGAATATTTGCGGGAGGGTCCAGATACGCAGTATTTT. This sequence uses TRBV25-1 and TRBJ2-3; 9 middle bases align to TRBD2. There are 16 amino acids in the CDR3, from cysteine to phenylalanine inclusive. Here the CDR3 DNA is all that survives: 48 bases in frame from base 1. Via the germline V gene, CDR1 is MGHDK and CDR2 SYGVNS. Germline trimming: 0 bases from V, 4 bases from J; junction bases outside gene matches: 5.